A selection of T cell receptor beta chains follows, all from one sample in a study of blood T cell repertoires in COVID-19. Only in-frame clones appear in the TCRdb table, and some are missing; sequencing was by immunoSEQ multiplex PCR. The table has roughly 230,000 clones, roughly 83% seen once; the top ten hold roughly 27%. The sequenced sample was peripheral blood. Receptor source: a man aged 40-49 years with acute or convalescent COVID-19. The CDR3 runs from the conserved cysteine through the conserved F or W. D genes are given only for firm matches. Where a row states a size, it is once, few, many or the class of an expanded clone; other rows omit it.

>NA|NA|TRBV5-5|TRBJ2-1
TGTGCCAGCAGCTTCTCGCAGGGGTACAATGAGCAGTTCTTC
CASSFSQGYNEQFF
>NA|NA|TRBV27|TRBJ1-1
TGTGCCAGCAGGCAGGGCGTAACTGAAGCTTTCTTT
CASRQGVTEAFF
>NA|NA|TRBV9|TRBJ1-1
TGTGCCAGCAGCGTAGGGCGGGGGAATGAAGCTTTCTTT
CASSVGRGNEAFF
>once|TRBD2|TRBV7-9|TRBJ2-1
TGTGCCAGCAGCTTAAGAGCGGGAGGGAATGAGCAGTTCTTC
CASSLRAGGNEQFF
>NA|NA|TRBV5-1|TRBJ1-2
TGCGCCAGCAGCTTGGGTACGGGGGGCTATGGCTACACCTTC
CASSLGTGGYGYTF
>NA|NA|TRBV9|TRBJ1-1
TGTGCCAGCAGCGTGGGGGCCTATTTGCCTGAAGCTTTCTTT
CASSVGAYLPEAFF
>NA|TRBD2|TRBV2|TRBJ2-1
TGTGCCAGCAGGGTCGGGACTAGCGGTTACAATGAGCAGTTCTTC
CASRVGTSGYNEQFF
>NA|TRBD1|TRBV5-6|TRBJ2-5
TGTGCCAGCAGCTCCAGGGGGCGAAGGGAGACCCAGTACTTC
CASSSRGRRETQYF
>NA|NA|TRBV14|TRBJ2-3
TGTGCCAGCAGCCAAGATCGGAACAGGCTCATCACAGATACGCAGTATTTT
CASSQDRNRLITDTQYF
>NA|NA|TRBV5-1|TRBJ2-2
TGCGCCAGCAGCTCGGACAGCCAAAACACCGGGGAGCTGTTTTTT
CASSSDSQNTGELFF
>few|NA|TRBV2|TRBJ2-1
TGTGCCAGCAGTGAGAACGGGGAGTCTGAGCAGTTCTTC
CASSENGESEQFF
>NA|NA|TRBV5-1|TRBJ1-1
TGCGCCAGCAGCCTAGAGCACTCCACTGAAGCTTTCTTT
CASSLEHSTEAFF
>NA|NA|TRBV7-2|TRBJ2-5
TGTGCCAGCACCTTCCAGGCTGGCCAAGAGACCCAGTACTTC
CASTFQAGQETQYF
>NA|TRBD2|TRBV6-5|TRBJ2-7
TGTGCCAGCAGGGTAGCGGGAGGGGGCGAGCAGTACTTC
CASRVAGGGEQYF
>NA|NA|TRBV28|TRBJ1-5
TGTGCCAGCACCTTTTTGGCGAGAGGGCATAGCAATCAGCCCCAGCATTTT
CASTFLARGHSNQPQHF
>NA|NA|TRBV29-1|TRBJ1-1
TGCAGCGTACGGCTCAGGGGTGGGCGAGTGGCCACTGAAGCTTTCTTT
CSVRLRGGRVATEAFF
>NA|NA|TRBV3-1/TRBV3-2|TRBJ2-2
TGTGCCAGCAGCCAAGTTGCGGGGTTGATCGGGGAGCTGTTTTTT
CASSQVAGLIGELFF
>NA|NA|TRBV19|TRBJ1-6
TGTGCCAGTAGTACTTACAGGCGGAGTTCCTATAATTCACCCCTCCACTTT
CASSTYRRSSYNSPLHF
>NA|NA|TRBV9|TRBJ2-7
TGTGCCAGCAGCGCTCGTCTGGCGGGGGAGCAGTACTTC
CASSARLAGEQYF
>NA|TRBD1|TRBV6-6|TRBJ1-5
TGTGCCAGCAGTCCTAGATGGACAGGGATCTATAGCAATCAGCCCCAGCATTTT
CASSPRWTGIYSNQPQHF
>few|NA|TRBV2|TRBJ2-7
TGTGCCAGCAGTGAGAGGCGGGTTCCCTACGAGCAGTACTTC
CASSERRVPYEQYF
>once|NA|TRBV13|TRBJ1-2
TGTGCCAGCAGTTCTGTAAGGAGGGAGAGGAACTATGGCTACACCTTC
CASSSVRRERNYGYTF
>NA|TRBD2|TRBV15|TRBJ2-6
TGTGCCACCAGCAGAGACCGACTAGCGGGAGCGGGAGGGGCCAACGTCCTGACTTTC
CATSRDRLAGAGGANVLTF
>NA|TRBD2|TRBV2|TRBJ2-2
TGTGCCAGCAGTGAGTTCGGGACTAGCGGAAACACCGGGGAGCTGTTTTTT
CASSEFGTSGNTGELFF
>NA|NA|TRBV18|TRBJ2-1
TGTGCCAGCTCACCACTCCCCGTGGATGGACTGCACTACAATGAGCAGTTCTTC
CASSPLPVDGLHYNEQFF
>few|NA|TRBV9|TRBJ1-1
TGTGCCAGCAGTCAGCGGGACACTGAAGCTTTCTTT
CASSQRDTEAFF
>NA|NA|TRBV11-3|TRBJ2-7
TGTGCCAGCAGCAGAGGCGGGACTCCCACCTACGAGCAGTACTTC
CASSRGGTPTYEQYF
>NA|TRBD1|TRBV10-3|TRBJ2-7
TGTGCCATCACCCCGACAGGGGAAGTTGGCGAGCAGTACTTC
CAITPTGEVGEQYF
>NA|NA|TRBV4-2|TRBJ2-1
TGTGCCAGCAGCCAAGACTTCACGGGAGCCTCCTACAATGAGCAGTTCTTC
CASSQDFTGASYNEQFF
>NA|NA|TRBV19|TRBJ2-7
TGTGCCAGTAGTATCGACAGAGGAACCTACGAGCAGTACTTC
CASSIDRGTYEQYF
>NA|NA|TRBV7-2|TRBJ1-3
TGTGCCAGCAGCTCGGCGGCGGGATTGGGAAACACCATATATTTT
CASSSAAGLGNTIYF
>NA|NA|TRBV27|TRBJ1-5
TGTGCCAGCAGTTTATCTCCTCAAGCGGGCAATCAGCCCCAGCATTTT
CASSLSPQAGNQPQHF
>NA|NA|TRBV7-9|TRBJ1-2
TGTGCCAGCAGCTTAGTCGGAGACTATGGCTACACCTTC
CASSLVGDYGYTF
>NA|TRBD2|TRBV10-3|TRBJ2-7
TGTGCCATCAGTGATGCCCGACTAGGAGCGGGAGACCACGAGCAGTACTTC
CAISDARLGAGDHEQYF
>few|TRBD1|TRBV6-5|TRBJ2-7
TGTGCCAGCATCGCGGACAGGGTGCCCTACGAGCAGTACTTC
CASIADRVPYEQYF